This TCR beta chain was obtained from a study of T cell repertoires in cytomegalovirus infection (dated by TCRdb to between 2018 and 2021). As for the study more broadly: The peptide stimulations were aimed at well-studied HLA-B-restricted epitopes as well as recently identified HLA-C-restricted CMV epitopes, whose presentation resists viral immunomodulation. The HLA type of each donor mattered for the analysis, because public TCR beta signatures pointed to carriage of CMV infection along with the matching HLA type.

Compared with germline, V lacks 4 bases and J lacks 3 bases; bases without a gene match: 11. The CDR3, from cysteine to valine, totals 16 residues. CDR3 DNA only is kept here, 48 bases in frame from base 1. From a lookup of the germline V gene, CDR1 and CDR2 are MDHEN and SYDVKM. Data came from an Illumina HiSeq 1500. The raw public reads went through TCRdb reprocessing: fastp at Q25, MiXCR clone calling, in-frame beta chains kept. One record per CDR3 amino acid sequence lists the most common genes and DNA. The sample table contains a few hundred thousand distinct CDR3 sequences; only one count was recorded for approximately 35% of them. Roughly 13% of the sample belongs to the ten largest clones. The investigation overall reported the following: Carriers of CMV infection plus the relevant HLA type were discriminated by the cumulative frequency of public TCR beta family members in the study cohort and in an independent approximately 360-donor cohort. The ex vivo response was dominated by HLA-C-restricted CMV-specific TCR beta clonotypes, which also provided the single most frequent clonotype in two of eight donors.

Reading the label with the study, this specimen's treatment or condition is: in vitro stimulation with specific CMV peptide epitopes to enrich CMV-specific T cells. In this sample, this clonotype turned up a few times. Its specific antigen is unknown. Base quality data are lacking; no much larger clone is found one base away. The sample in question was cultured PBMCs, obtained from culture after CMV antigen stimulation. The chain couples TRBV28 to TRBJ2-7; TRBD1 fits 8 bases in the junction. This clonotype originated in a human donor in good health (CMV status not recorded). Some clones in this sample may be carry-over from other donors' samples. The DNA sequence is TGTGCCAGCAGTTCGGGACAGGCCTTCAAGGGCTACGAGCAGTACGTC. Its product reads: CASSSGQAFKGYEQYV.